This T cell receptor (beta chain) comes out of a study of a mutant IDH1 vaccine in newly diagnosed glioma. The overall study: Vaccinations, eight in total, occurred in weeks 1, 3, 5, 7, 11, 15, 19, 23. Initiation of the vaccine course occurred 4-6 weeks after radiotherapy alone, or alongside temozolomide cycles. Treated patients comprised 62.5% males and about 40% females, mean age approximately 42 years. It was radiotherapy, temozolomide, or both that patients received previously, with most receiving both.

The data were produced by immunoSEQ multiplex PCR, yet TCRdb's version contains in-frame clones alone and is incomplete. The sample consists of 35,000 or so clones, approximately 80% of them appearing once. Time point denoted: week 5, during vaccination. The vaccine gave 300 ug of a 20-mer mutant IDH1 peptide subcutaneously per dose. Concerning this clone: The antigen is not known.

The source of this sequence is a man between 25 and 39 years old with glioma. The sample here was PBMCs, taken from a glioma patient whose treatment included an IDH1 peptide vaccine.

CDR3 bases: TGTGCCAGCAGCCCCAGGACAGGCACCTACGAGCAGTACTTC. This codes for CASSPRTGTYEQYF. This sequence joins TRBV7-2 and TRBJ2-7, with 7 positions matching TRBD1. This CDR3 comprises 14 residues. V trimming: 5 bases; J trimming: 2 bases; junction bases outside the gene matches: 6. CDR1 and CDR2 from the germline V gene are SGHTA and FQGNSA.